These T cell receptor beta chains were read from a single sample in a study of CD8+CD57+ T cells in acquired aplastic anemia. TCRdb reprocessed the reads with MiXCR, giving one entry per CDR3 protein. Here the sample spans about 160,000 distinct CDR3 sequences, 71% being singletons. The sample consisted of sorted CD4+, CD8+, or CD8+CD57+ T cells (not recorded which) from PBMCs. These receptors were taken from a human donor with aplastic anemia. CDR3s include the opening cysteine and the closing phenylalanine or tryptophan. The D gene is left open where the match is weak. Size tells how often a clone was seen (once, few, many) or the class of an expanded clone, and some rows leave it out.

j_call d_call cdr3_length v_call clone_size cdr3_nt cdr3_aa
TRBJ2-5 - 14 TRBV7-2 - TGTGCCAGCAGAGGGGGTTCTTGGGGAGAGACCCAGTACTTC CASRGGSWGETQYF
TRBJ2-5 - 13 TRBV7-3 - TGTGCCAGCAGCCCTGACGGACAAGAGACCCAGTACTTC CASSPDGQETQYF
TRBJ2-1 - 12 TRBV2 few TGTGCCAGCAGGCGCCAGGGGAATGAGCAGTTCTTC CASRRQGNEQFF
TRBJ2-7 - 11 TRBV20-1 few TGCAGTGCTTCGATCACCCACGAGCAGTACTTC CSASITHEQYF
TRBJ1-6 - 16 TRBV7-9 - TGTGCCAGCAGCTTAAGGGGGGTTCACGGTAATTCACCCCTCCACTTT CASSLRGVHGNSPLHF
TRBJ2-2 TRBD1 12 TRBV7-9 - TGTGCCCACAGGGGGGTTACCGGGGAGCTGTTTTTT CAHRGVTGELFF
TRBJ1-5 - 13 TRBV19 - TGTGCCAGTCGAGGGCAGGCGGGGCAGCCCCAGCATTTT CASRGQAGQPQHF
TRBJ2-7 TRBD1 14 TRBV5-6 - TGTGCCAGCGGTGGACAGGGGAGCGGTTACGAGCAGTACTTC CASGGQGSGYEQYF
TRBJ1-1 TRBD1 13 TRBV10-3 few TGTGCCACCGAAACAGGGGTTAGGACTGAAGCTTTCTTT CATETGVRTEAFF
TRBJ1-2 - 13 TRBV30 - TGTGCCAGCCCTGGTGGGGAGAATGCAGGCTACACCTTC CASPGGENAGYTF
TRBJ2-7 - 13 TRBV2 - TGTGCCAGCAGTGAAGTGTGGCCCTACGAGCAGTACTTC CASSEVWPYEQYF
TRBJ2-7 - 14 TRBV29-1 - TGCAGCGTTACGCGGACAGCTACTCCCTACGAGCAGTACTTC CSVTRTATPYEQYF
TRBJ2-3 TRBD2 15 TRBV6-4 many TGTGCCACCACGGACGAAGCGGGGACCACAGATACGCAGTATTTT CATTDEAGTTDTQYF
TRBJ2-7 - 16 TRBV10-3 - TGTGCCATCAGTGAGTCGAGGGGCAGGCGAGCCTACGAGCAGTACTTC CAISESRGRRAYEQYF
TRBJ2-2 TRBD2 15 TRBV6-4 - TGTGCCAGCAGTGATGAGGGCGGGGGCACCGGGGAGCTGTTTTTT CASSDEGGGTGELFF
TRBJ2-3 TRBD2 15 TRBV7-2 - TGTGCCAGCAGTTCACTAGCGACGAGCACAGATACGCAGTATTTT CASSSLATSTDTQYF
TRBJ1-2 - 13 TRBV14 - TGTGCCAGCAGCCGGGACAACCGGTATGGCTACACCTTC CASSRDNRYGYTF
TRBJ2-7 TRBD2 11 TRBV20-1 - TGCAGTGCTTCTCACGGGGGGGAGCAGTACTTC CSASHGGEQYF
TRBJ2-5 - 13 TRBV20-1 - TGCAGTGCTAGCGGGACGGGGGTAGAGACCCAGTACTTC CSASGTGVETQYF
TRBJ1-5 - 13 TRBV10-3 - TGTGCCATCGCTGGGCAGGGAAGTCAGCCCCAGCATTTT CAIAGQGSQPQHF
TRBJ2-2 TRBD2 18 TRBV2 - TGTGCCAGCAGTCACCCCCCGGGACTAGCGTCCCAAAGGGGGGAGCTGTTTTTT CASSHPPGLASQRGELFF
TRBJ2-1 - 14 TRBV2 - TGTGCCAGCAAAAGGATCACTTCCTACAATGAGCAGTTCTTC CASKRITSYNEQFF
TRBJ1-1 - 13 TRBV7-2 - TGTGCCAGCAGCCCTGGACAGATGGCTGAAGCTTTCTTT CASSPGQMAEAFF
TRBJ1-6 - 16 TRBV10-3 - TGTGCCATCAGTGAGCACCGGGACGGTTATAATTCACCCCTCCACTTT CAISEHRDGYNSPLHF
TRBJ2-1 - 16 TRBV9 once TGTGCCAGCAGCGTAGGCTCATTAGACCCCTACAATGAGCAGTCCTTC CASSVGSLDPYNEQSF
TRBJ1-2 - 15 TRBV20-1 - TGCAGTGCTGAGACCGGGGGAGGGGTCTCCTATGGCTACACCTTC CSAETGGGVSYGYTF
TRBJ1-1 - 15 TRBV2 - TGTGCCAGCAGGTGGAGCCAGGGGTGGGACACTGAAGCTTTCTTT CASRWSQGWDTEAFF